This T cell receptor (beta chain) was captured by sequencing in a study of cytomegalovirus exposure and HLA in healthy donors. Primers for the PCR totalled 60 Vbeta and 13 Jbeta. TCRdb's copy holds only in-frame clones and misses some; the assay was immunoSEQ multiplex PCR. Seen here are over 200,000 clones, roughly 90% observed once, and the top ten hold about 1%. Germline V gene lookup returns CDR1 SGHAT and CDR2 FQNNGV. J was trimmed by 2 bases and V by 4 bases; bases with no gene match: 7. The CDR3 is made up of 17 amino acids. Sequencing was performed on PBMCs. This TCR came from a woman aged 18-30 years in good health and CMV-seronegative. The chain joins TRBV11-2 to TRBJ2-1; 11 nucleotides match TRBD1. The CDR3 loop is CASSSQDRGLTYNEQFF. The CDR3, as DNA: TGTGCCAGCAGCTCGCAGGACAGGGGGCTTACCTACAATGAGCAGTTCTTC. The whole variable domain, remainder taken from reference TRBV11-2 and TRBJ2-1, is EAGVAQSPRYKIIEKRQSVAFWCNPISGHATLYWYQQILGQGPKLLIQFQNNGVVDDSQLPKDRFSAERLKGVDSTLKIQPAKLEDSAVYLCASSSQDRGLTYNEQFFGPGTRLTVL.